A selection of T cell receptor beta chains follows, all from one sample in a study of T-cell reconstitution after alpha-beta-depleted transplantation in children. TCRdb reprocessed the PCR reads via MiXCR and lists one record per CDR3 protein. The repertoire includes roughly 120,000 distinct CDR3 sequences, 23% of them detected once, and under 12% sits in the top ten. Source: PBMCs, mostly from graft donor cells, taken 180 days after TCRalphabeta/CD19-depleted stem cell transplant. These receptors all stem from a male patient aged 2-10 years who had a stem cell transplant for chronic granulomatous disease, so the T cells may come from the graft donor. The CDR3 runs from the conserved cysteine through the conserved F or W. Each record gives: D gene, clone size, J gene, V gene, CDR3 protein, CDR3 DNA. D genes are given only for firm matches. Only part of the rows carry a size: once, few, many, or a class if the clone is expanded.

>.|few|TRBJ1-1|TRBV5-1
CASRMTSGITEAFF
TGCGCCAGCAGGATGACATCGGGTATCACTGAAGCTTTCTTT
>.|many|TRBJ2-7|TRBV20-1
CSARRDARYEQYF
TGCAGTGCTAGGCGGGACGCCCGCTACGAGCAGTACTTC
>.|.|TRBJ1-2|TRBV12-3/TRBV12-4
CASSGAQGYTF
TGTGCCAGCAGCGGGGCGCAGGGCTACACCTTC
>.|many|TRBJ2-1|TRBV20-1
CSARKSLAGAVYEQFF
TGCAGTGCTAGGAAATCACTAGCAGGCGCAGTCTATGAGCAGTTCTTC
>TRBD2|.|TRBJ2-1|TRBV29-1
CIGGGLGNEQFF
TGCATCGGGGGTGGACTAGGCAATGAGCAGTTCTTC
>.|many|TRBJ2-1|TRBV7-9
CASSLLRGYYEQFF
TGTGCCAGCAGCTTACTCCGGGGTTACTATGAGCAGTTCTTC
>.|many|TRBJ2-7|TRBV20-1
CSCGLGPEQYF
TGCTCCTGCGGTTTAGGGCCCGAGCAGTACTTC
>.|few|TRBJ2-7|TRBV10-3
CAISESGLEQYF
TGTGCCATCAGTGAGTCTGGTCTCGAGCAGTACTTC
>.|.|TRBJ2-3|TRBV5-5
CASSLLYRITDTQYF
TGTGCCAGCAGCTTGTTGTACAGAATCACAGATACGCAGTATTTT
>TRBD2|once|TRBJ2-3|TRBV12-3/TRBV12-4
CASSLGTRPTAQYF
TGTGCCAGCAGTTTAGGGACTAGACCAACTGCGCAGTATTTT
>.|many|TRBJ1-1|TRBV5-5
CASSLRDRGRVNTEAFF
TGTGCCAGCAGCTTGCGGGACCGGGGACGGGTGAACACTGAAGCTTTCTTT
>TRBD1|.|TRBJ1-5|TRBV12-3/TRBV12-4
CASSGGQGSNQPQHF
TGTGCCAGCAGCGGGGGACAGGGTAGCAATCAGCCCCAGCATTTT
>.|once|TRBJ2-5|TRBV27
CASSLFIQETQYF
TGTGCCAGCAGTTTATTTATCCAAGAGACCCAGTACTTC
>TRBD2|many|TRBJ2-3|TRBV5-5
CASSSGTSRRGDTQYF
TGTGCCAGCAGCTCCGGGACTAGTCGACGGGGTGATACGCAGTATTTT
>.|.|TRBJ2-1|TRBV15
CATSRETGPNEQFF
TGTGCCACCAGCAGAGAGACAGGTCCCAATGAGCAGTTCTTC
>.|few|TRBJ2-1|TRBV5-1
CASSRTYLRGGDSYNEQFF
TGCGCCAGCAGCCGTACGTATCTAAGGGGGGGAGACTCCTACAATGAGCAGTTCTTC
>TRBD2|.|TRBJ2-1|TRBV12-3/TRBV12-4
CASSPGSGGAYNEQFF
TGTGCCAGCAGCCCAGGGAGCGGGGGGGCCTACAATGAGCAGTTCTTC
>.|.|TRBJ2-5|TRBV7-9
CASSADGRQETQYF
TGTGCCAGCAGCGCGGACGGGCGCCAAGAGACCCAGTACTTC
>TRBD1|.|TRBJ2-1|TRBV5-1
CASRSRPGQGPNEQFF
TGCGCCAGCAGAAGCCGTCCGGGACAGGGCCCTAATGAGCAGTTCTTC
>.|.|TRBJ2-3|TRBV7-8
CASSLGRVARRTDTQYF
TGTGCCAGCAGCTTAGGTCGGGTAGCCCGAAGGACAGATACGCAGTATTTT
>TRBD2|many|TRBJ2-5|TRBV7-8
CASSLLGLAGGGAQETQYF
TGTGCCAGCAGCTTATTGGGACTAGCGGGAGGTGGGGCGCAAGAGACCCAGTACTTC
>TRBD1|few|TRBJ2-3|TRBV5-6
CASSYGTGAVDTQYF
TGTGCCAGCAGCTATGGGACAGGGGCGGTAGATACGCAGTATTTT
>.|.|TRBJ2-1|TRBV12-3/TRBV12-4
CASRIPGAFNEQFF
TGTGCCAGCAGGATCCCCGGGGCCTTCAATGAGCAGTTCTTC
>TRBD1|few|TRBJ2-7|TRBV5-6
CASSRDRNYEQYF
TGTGCCAGCAGCCGGGACAGGAACTACGAGCAGTACTTC
>.|few|TRBJ2-1|TRBV5-1
CASSPKDVGNEQFF
TGCGCCAGCAGCCCCAAAGATGTAGGCAATGAGCAGTTCTTC
>TRBD1|many|TRBJ1-5|TRBV7-2
CASSPFTGGTQPQHF
TGTGCCAGCAGCCCCTTCACAGGGGGGACTCAGCCCCAGCATTTT
>TRBD1|many|TRBJ1-6|TRBV12-3/TRBV12-4
CASTPNDRVGSPLHF
TGTGCCAGCACCCCTAACGACAGGGTCGGTTCACCCCTCCACTTT
>TRBD2|.|TRBJ2-2|TRBV7-3
CASSSLAGGDTGELFF
TGTGCCAGCAGCTCATTAGCGGGGGGGGACACCGGGGAGCTGTTTTTT
>.|few|TRBJ2-5|TRBV20-1
CSARDLGSTRGHQETQYF
TGCAGTGCTAGAGATCTCGGCTCGACTAGGGGACACCAAGAGACCCAGTACTTC
>.|many|TRBJ2-3|TRBV20-1
CSARADRSSQYF
TGCAGTGCTAGAGCCGACAGATCGTCGCAGTATTTT
>.|many|TRBJ2-7|TRBV29-1
CTVYRSSSYEQYF
TGCACCGTCTACAGGTCTAGCTCCTACGAGCAGTACTTC
>.|.|TRBJ2-1|TRBV27
CASSLWPPSYNEQFF
TGTGCCAGCAGTTTATGGCCGCCCTCCTACAATGAGCAGTTCTTC
>.|once|TRBJ1-5|TRBV20-1
CSARQVQGSNQPQHF
TGCAGTGCTAGGCAAGTGCAGGGGAGCAATCAGCCCCAGCATTTT
>.|many|TRBJ1-2|TRBV5-1
CASSLTGSNYGYTF
TGCGCCAGCAGCTTGACAGGGTCTAACTATGGCTACACCTTC
>TRBD1|few|TRBJ1-1|TRBV9
CASSVDRGHTEAFF
TGTGCCAGCAGCGTAGACAGGGGTCATACTGAAGCTTTCTTT
>TRBD1|many|TRBJ1-2|TRBV20-1
CSARRQGNGYTF
TGCAGTGCTAGAAGACAGGGTAACGGCTACACCTTC
>TRBD2|few|TRBJ2-7|TRBV20-1
CSASPGLSYEQYF
TGCAGTGCTTCCCCGGGACTAAGCTACGAGCAGTACTTC
>TRBD1|few|TRBJ1-1|TRBV12-3/TRBV12-4
CASRTEGQRNTEAFF
TGTGCCAGCAGGACGGAGGGACAGAGGAACACTGAAGCTTTCTTT
>.|few|TRBJ2-3|TRBV5-8
CASSLGSGSTDTQYF
TGTGCCAGCAGCTTGGGAAGCGGTAGCACAGATACGCAGTATTTT